A selection of T cell receptor beta chains follows, all from one sample in a study of post-analysis software for immune sequencing data. One entry per CDR3 protein results from TCRdb running MiXCR on the PCR reads. The sample includes about 430,000 distinct CDR3 sequences, less than 40% seen only once; the top ten take about 7.6%. The sequenced sample was blood. The source of these receptors is a girl aged 2 to 10 with multiple sclerosis. Both conserved end residues are part of each CDR3. The order of the fields is D gene, V gene, clone size, J gene, CDR3 DNA, CDR3 protein. The D gene is left open where the match is weak. Some rows have no size entry. The others give once, few or many, or a class for an expanded clone.

d_call: NA; v_call: TRBV15; clone_size: NA; j_call: TRBJ1-4; cdr3_nt: TGTGCCACCAGCAGGGGGGCTGGTGAAAAACTGTTTTTT; cdr3_aa: CATSRGAGEKLFF
d_call: TRBD2; v_call: TRBV4-1; clone_size: NA; j_call: TRBJ2-1; cdr3_nt: TGCGCCAGCAGCCAAGAAGAGGGAGGGAGCTCCTACAATGAGCAGTTCTTC; cdr3_aa: CASSQEEGGSSYNEQFF
d_call: NA; v_call: TRBV5-1; clone_size: few; j_call: TRBJ2-5; cdr3_nt: TGCGCCAGCAGGATGAAGGCAGGCCTGTTTGCGACCCAGTACTTC; cdr3_aa: CASRMKAGLFATQYF
d_call: TRBD1; v_call: TRBV6-5; clone_size: few; j_call: TRBJ1-2; cdr3_nt: TGTGCCAGCAGTCAGAGGACAGGGACCTATGGCTACACCTTC; cdr3_aa: CASSQRTGTYGYTF
d_call: TRBD2; v_call: TRBV4-3; clone_size: NA; j_call: TRBJ2-5; cdr3_nt: TGCGCCAGCAGCCAGTCTCTAGCGGGAGCTGAGCAGTACTTC; cdr3_aa: CASSQSLAGAEQYF
d_call: TRBD2; v_call: TRBV27; clone_size: many; j_call: TRBJ2-1; cdr3_nt: TGTGCCAGCAGTTGGGGACTAGTCAATGAGCAGTTCTTC; cdr3_aa: CASSWGLVNEQFF
d_call: NA; v_call: TRBV29-1; clone_size: many; j_call: TRBJ2-7; cdr3_nt: TGCAGCGTCAAACATCGGTACGAGCAGTACTTC; cdr3_aa: CSVKHRYEQYF
d_call: TRBD2; v_call: TRBV19; clone_size: NA; j_call: TRBJ2-7; cdr3_nt: TGTGCCAGTAGTATGACAGCGGGAGAATCAAACTACGAGCAGTACTTC; cdr3_aa: CASSMTAGESNYEQYF
d_call: NA; v_call: TRBV6-4; clone_size: NA; j_call: TRBJ1-6; cdr3_nt: TGTGCCAGCAGTGACTCGATCCCCGGGCGTAATTCACCCCTCCACTTT; cdr3_aa: CASSDSIPGRNSPLHF
d_call: TRBD2; v_call: TRBV9; clone_size: NA; j_call: TRBJ2-1; cdr3_nt: TGTGCCAGCAGCGTAGGGGCTAGCGGGGGGGCCGGCTACAATGAGCAGTTCTTC; cdr3_aa: CASSVGASGGAGYNEQFF
d_call: TRBD2; v_call: TRBV27; clone_size: NA; j_call: TRBJ2-3; cdr3_nt: TGTGCCAGCAGTTTAAGCGGGAGGGACACAGATACGCAGTATTTT; cdr3_aa: CASSLSGRDTDTQYF
d_call: TRBD1; v_call: TRBV12-3/TRBV12-4; clone_size: few; j_call: TRBJ2-1; cdr3_nt: TGTGCCAGCAGTTTATTGGGACAGGGAAACAATGAGCAGTTCTTC; cdr3_aa: CASSLLGQGNNEQFF
d_call: TRBD1; v_call: TRBV7-9; clone_size: NA; j_call: TRBJ2-5; cdr3_nt: TGTGCCAGCAGCTTAACCGGGACAGGGGCACTGGGGGAGCAGTACTTC; cdr3_aa: CASSLTGTGALGEQYF
d_call: TRBD1; v_call: TRBV6-5; clone_size: few; j_call: TRBJ2-1; cdr3_nt: TGTGCCAGCACACCGGGACAGGGGCATGAGCAGTTCTTC; cdr3_aa: CASTPGQGHEQFF
d_call: NA; v_call: TRBV29-1; clone_size: few; j_call: TRBJ2-5; cdr3_nt: TGCAGCGTTGTGACGGAGAACCAAGAGACCCAGTACTTC; cdr3_aa: CSVVTENQETQYF
d_call: NA; v_call: TRBV29-1; clone_size: NA; j_call: TRBJ2-7; cdr3_nt: TGCAGCCCCAGGCCCCGGAATCTAGTGACGCAAACCTACGAGCAGTACTTC; cdr3_aa: CSPRPRNLVTQTYEQYF
d_call: NA; v_call: TRBV28; clone_size: NA; j_call: TRBJ2-5; cdr3_nt: TGTGCCAGCAGTACACAAGCAGAGACCCAGTACTTC; cdr3_aa: CASSTQAETQYF
d_call: NA; v_call: TRBV14; clone_size: NA; j_call: TRBJ1-1; cdr3_nt: TGTGCCAGCAGCCAAGATCTTCGTGGTAAGGGGTGGGCTTTCTTT; cdr3_aa: CASSQDLRGKGWAFF
d_call: TRBD2; v_call: TRBV7-7; clone_size: few; j_call: TRBJ2-5; cdr3_nt: TGTGCTAGCAGCTCCGGGACTAGAGAGACCCAGTACTTC; cdr3_aa: CASSSGTRETQYF
d_call: TRBD2; v_call: TRBV12-3/TRBV12-4; clone_size: NA; j_call: TRBJ2-3; cdr3_nt: TGTGCCAGCAGGAGACTAGCGGGGGAAGATGCGCAGTATTTT; cdr3_aa: CASRRLAGEDAQYF
d_call: NA; v_call: TRBV20-1; clone_size: few; j_call: TRBJ2-3; cdr3_nt: TGCAGTGCTAGGTCGAGCGGCACAGATACGCAGTATTTT; cdr3_aa: CSARSSGTDTQYF
d_call: TRBD2; v_call: TRBV7-9; clone_size: few; j_call: TRBJ2-1; cdr3_nt: TGTGCCAGCAGCGCCGGACTAGCGGGGGACCACAATGAGCAGTTCTTC; cdr3_aa: CASSAGLAGDHNEQFF
d_call: TRBD1; v_call: TRBV5-6; clone_size: NA; j_call: TRBJ2-7; cdr3_nt: TGTGCCAGCAGCTTGGAGACAGGGTTCTACGAGCAGTACTTC; cdr3_aa: CASSLETGFYEQYF